This TCR beta chain was sequenced during a study of cytomegalovirus exposure and HLA in healthy donors. Primers: 60 Vbeta forward and 13 Jbeta reverse. The assay was immunoSEQ multiplex PCR, and TCRdb's table has in-frame clones only and misses some. This table has 90,000 to 100,000 clones, 76% appearing once. Of note for this clone: Its antigen is not identified.

Overall study findings and caveats: In a later analysis, V- and J-gene trimming of beta chains associated with a DCLRE1C missense variant, replicated independently. Per a prior analysis, the majority of TCR beta V segments were productive roughly 87% or roughly 30% of the time.

Germline trimming cut 7 bases from V and 9 bases from J; bases unmatched to any gene: 5. Germline V gene data show CDR1 as MNHEY and CDR2 as SMNVEV (reference sequence). This CDR3 is built from 12 residues. The clonotype originates from a woman aged 55 to 70 in good health and CMV-seropositive. This sequence joins TRBV27 and TRBJ2-1; 8 bases are shared with TRBD2. Specimen: PBMCs. The CDR3 DNA follows: TGTGCCAGCACCCCGGGGGGGTCTGAGCAGTTCTTC. This encodes CASTPGGSEQFF.